Listed below are T cell receptor beta chains from one sample, sequenced in a study of post-analysis software for immune sequencing data. TCRdb reprocessed the PCR reads via MiXCR and lists one record per CDR3 protein. The sample lists roughly 730,000 distinct CDR3 sequences, 25% to 30% occurring once. Sequenced: blood. The receptors were gathered from a girl aged 5-17 years with multiple sclerosis. CDR3s include the opening cysteine and the closing phenylalanine or tryptophan. A D gene is named only where the DNA matches it firmly. A row's size may be missing; if present it is once, few, many or a size class.

TRBV6-1	NA	TRBJ2-7	NA	CASSETSSYEQYF	TGTGCCAGCAGTGAGACTAGCTCCTACGAGCAGTACTTC
TRBV5-6	NA	TRBJ1-1	NA	CASSNSPSLPGVTEAFF	TGTGCCAGCAGCAACTCTCCTTCACTCCCGGGGGTCACTGAAGCTTTCTTT
TRBV15	NA	TRBJ1-2	NA	CATSRGTGRKGYTF	TGTGCCACCAGCAGAGGCACTGGCAGAAAAGGCTACACCTTC
TRBV13	NA	TRBJ1-4	NA	CASRPTGSGAKLFF	TGTGCCAGCAGGCCCACAGGGTCTGGGGCAAAACTGTTTTTT
TRBV10-3	TRBD1	TRBJ2-7	NA	CAISEGTGESEQYF	TGTGCCATCAGTGAGGGGACAGGGGAGAGCGAGCAGTACTTC
TRBV2	NA	TRBJ2-7	NA	CASLRGQSSYEQYF	TGTGCCAGCCTCCGAGGGCAGAGCTCCTACGAGCAGTACTTC
TRBV28	TRBD1	TRBJ2-3	few	CASSERQGSDTQYF	TGTGCCAGCAGCGAAAGACAGGGATCAGATACGCAGTATTTT
TRBV5-1	NA	TRBJ2-1	few	CASSLLGASYNEQFF	TGCGCCAGCAGCTTACTGGGAGCATCCTACAATGAGCAGTTCTTC
TRBV11-2	TRBD2	TRBJ2-1	NA	CASSLSGTSGNNEQFF	TGTGCCAGCAGCCTATCCGGGACTAGCGGTAACAATGAGCAGTTCTTC
TRBV2	NA	TRBJ2-3	few	CASTSPGQPVTDTQYF	TGTGCCAGCACATCCCCCGGGCAGCCAGTCACAGATACGCAGTATTTT
TRBV9	NA	TRBJ2-1	few	CASSVTPIRPLGLNEQFF	TGTGCCAGCAGCGTAACCCCCATTAGACCCCTGGGCCTCAATGAGCAGTTCTTC
TRBV2	NA	TRBJ2-1	few	CASSGRRYNEQFF	TGTGCCAGCAGTGGCCGGCGGTACAATGAGCAGTTCTTC
TRBV2	NA	TRBJ1-2	few	CASSVDYGYTF	TGTGCCAGCAGTGTTGACTATGGCTACACCTTC
TRBV20-1	TRBD1	TRBJ2-2	NA	CSPRDRVTGELFF	TGCAGTCCCCGGGACAGGGTGACCGGGGAGCTGTTTTTT
TRBV25-1	NA	TRBJ2-1	few	CASRGRGGNNEQFF	TGTGCCAGCAGGGGTCGCGGGGGCAACAATGAGCAGTTCTTC
TRBV5-1	NA	TRBJ2-7	NA	CASSLVVRETRYF	TGCGCCAGCAGCTTGGTCGTCCGAGAGACCCGGTACTTC
TRBV6-2/TRBV6-3	TRBD1	TRBJ2-5	NA	CTSRLGTGPSGETQYF	TGTACCAGCAGACTCGGGACAGGCCCGTCGGGGGAGACCCAGTACTTC
TRBV20-1	NA	TRBJ2-3	few	CSAPNPAGASTDTQYF	TGCAGTGCTCCTAATCCCGCGGGGGCTAGCACAGATACGCAGTATTTT
TRBV28	TRBD1	TRBJ1-2	NA	CASRSGGGYDYTF	TGTGCCAGCAGGTCAGGGGGCGGCTATGACTACACCTTC
TRBV7-2	NA	TRBJ2-4	few	CASRMGGLAKGIQYF	TGTGCCAGCAGGATGGGGGGTTTAGCCAAAGGCATTCAGTACTTC
TRBV5-1	TRBD2	TRBJ2-3	NA	CASSTSGGPSTDTQYF	TGCGCCAGCAGCACTAGCGGGGGGCCTAGCACAGATACGCAGTATTTT
TRBV10-3	TRBD1	TRBJ2-5	NA	CAIMGQPGNNEQYF	TGTGCCATAATGGGACAGCCAGGCAACAATGAGCAGTACTTC
TRBV14	NA	TRBJ2-7	few	CASGGNSYEQYF	TGTGCCAGCGGGGGGAACTCCTACGAGCAGTACTTC
TRBV5-1	NA	TRBJ2-6	few	CASSRAIQGTGANVLTF	TGCGCCAGCAGCCGGGCAATTCAGGGGACTGGGGCCAACGTCCTGACTTTC
TRBV24-1	NA	TRBJ2-5	few	CATSARGSQETQYF	TGTGCCACCAGTGCAAGGGGATCTCAAGAGACCCAGTACTTC
TRBV20-1	TRBD2	TRBJ2-2	NA	CSARVPQREMYTGELFF	TGCAGTGCTAGAGTCCCACAGCGGGAGATGTACACCGGGGAGCTGTTTTTT
TRBV5-5	TRBD2	TRBJ2-7	NA	CTSSLASGNSYEQYF	TGTACCAGCAGCTTGGCTAGCGGTAACTCCTACGAGCAGTACTTC
TRBV20-1	NA	TRBJ2-5	NA	CSARDGFEVQYF	TGCAGTGCCCGGGACGGATTTGAGGTCCAGTACTTC
TRBV4-1	NA	TRBJ1-2	NA	CASSDLRTVGYTF	TGCGCCAGCAGCGATCTCAGGACGGTTGGCTACACCTTC
TRBV20-1	NA	TRBJ2-5	many	CSARASLLKETQYF	TGCAGTGCTAGGGCTAGTCTTCTAAAAGAGACCCAGTACTTC
TRBV18	TRBD1	TRBJ1-4	few	CASSGAGQRDEKLFF	TGTGCCAGCTCAGGGGCGGGACAGCGCGATGAAAAACTGTTTTTT
TRBV20-1	TRBD2	TRBJ2-3	once	CSASPAGGTLGTDTQYF	TGCAGTGCTAGCCCAGCGGGGGGCACTCTGGGGACAGATACGCAGTATTTT
TRBV7-2	TRBD2	TRBJ2-1	few	CASSLLAGGQFEQFF	TGTGCCAGCAGCTTATTAGCGGGGGGGCAATTTGAGCAGTTCTTC